This passage covers 13 T cell receptor beta chains from one sample sequenced in a study of shared clonotypes between healthy human individuals (dated by TCRdb to about 2020). The library was produced with the immunoSEQ multiplex PCR assay. What TCRdb holds here is the immuneACCESS table cut down to in-frame rearrangements. Part of the clones is not present; checked against another copy, under half of the missing clones reflect an unresolved V gene, and the others are unexplained. This sample is represented by roughly 2.4 million clones; about 94% of them were singletons. Clones ranked in the top ten supply 0.1% to 0.15% of the sample. Sequencing was carried out using naive CD4+ T cells sorted from blood. Taken with the paper, the label for cell subset or site translates to: CD45RA+ positively selected. Every receptor here comes from a man younger than 30 in good health.

This chain connects TRBV7-2 to TRBJ2-7; TRBD2 matches at 13 bases. V gave up 2 bases and J gave up 6 bases; unmatched junction bases: 7. The CDR3 totals 16 residues. Germline V gene sequence: CDR1 SGHTA, CDR2 FQGNSA. The CDR3 DNA reads TGTGCCAGCAGCTTAAACCCCGGGACTAGCGGGGCCGAGCAGTACTTC. Residues: CASSLNPGTSGAEQYF.

The chain recombines TRBV5-8 with TRBJ2-5; D uncertain. The CDR3 consists of 11 residues. The germline V gene has CDR1 SGHTS and CDR2 YDEGEE. V dropped 1 base and J dropped 7 bases, with 5 bases sitting between them. The CDR3 region is CASSLLGTQYF. Written as DNA, the CDR3 is TGTGCCAGCAGCTTGCTCGGGACCCAGTACTTC. Filled out from reference TRBV5-8 and TRBJ2-5, the complete variable domain reads EAGVTQSPTHLIKTRGQQATLRCSPISGHTSVYWYQQALGLGLQFLLWYDEGEERNRGNFPPRFSGRQFPNYSSELNVNALELEDSALYLCASSLLGTQYFGPGTRLLVL.

This chain links TRBV27 with TRBJ2-7; 7 bases map to TRBD1. Per germline, CDR1 MNHEY and CDR2 SMNVEV (reference sequence). The CDR3 is 16 residues long. The V segment lost 0 bases and the J segment 4 bases; nucleotides outside the gene matches: 9. The DNA of the CDR3 is TGTGCCAGCAGTTTATCCATGACAGGGATCACTTACGAGCAGTACTTC. This codes for CASSLSMTGITYEQYF.

The chain is built from TRBV30 and TRBJ1-4; perhaps TRBD1 as D (5 bases). Germline CDR1 GTSNPN, CDR2 SVGIG (reference sequence). This CDR3 region has 17 residues. The ends were cut back, 1 base at V and 3 bases at J, with 18 bases in the middle. CDR3 in amino acids: CAWSEWEGDGANEKLFF. The DNA of the CDR3 is TGTGCCTGGAGTGAGTGGGAAGGGGACGGTGCTAATGAAAAACTGTTTTTT.

The V and J genes are TRBV7-8 and TRBJ2-7; 11 nucleotides align to TRBD2. The junction had 12 bases not matched to a gene; V was cut back by 0 bases and J by 2 bases. Germline CDR1 reads SGHVS; CDR2 reads FQNEAQ. The CDR3 spans 19 residues. CDR3: CASSLASIAGGLGTYEQYF. The CDR3 DNA reads TGTGCCAGCAGCTTAGCGTCGATAGCGGGAGGGTTAGGGACCTACGAGCAGTACTTC.

CDR3 DNA sequence: TGCGCCAGCAGCTCAAGACAGGGGGGCTCCGAGCAGTACTTC. Its translation: CASSSRQGGSEQYF. The V gene is TRBV5-1, the J gene TRBJ2-7; TRBD1 matches 9 bases. V lost 3 bases to trimming and J lost 6 bases; unmatched junction nucleotides: 7. Germline lookup yields CDR1 SGHRS and CDR2 YFSETQ. There are 14 residues in the CDR3.

The chain combines TRBV14 with TRBJ2-7, with unresolved D. With 0 bases removed from V and 2 bases from J, the gap between germline ends came to 11 bases. Germline loops: CDR1 SGHDN, CDR2 FVKESK. The CDR3 has 15 residues. The CDR3: CASSQELARTYEQYF. In DNA form, the CDR3 reads TGTGCCAGCAGCCAAGAGCTGGCCAGGACCTACGAGCAGTACTTC. Combining the CDR3 with reference TRBV14 and TRBJ2-7 gives the whole variable domain EAGVTQFPSHSVIEKGQTVTLRCDPISGHDNLYWYRRVMGKEIKFLLHFVKESKQDESGMPNNRFLAERTGGTYSTLKVQPAELEDSGVYFCASSQELARTYEQYFGPGTRLTVT.

J is TRBJ1-5 and V is TRBV21-1. TRBV21-1 is described as a pseudogene. CDR3 size: 17 residues. The DNA of the CDR3 is TGTGCCAGCAGCCACCCCAAGGAGGGCGGTAGCAATCAGCCCCAGCATTTT. Protein product: CASSHPKEGGSNQPQHF.

The chain has TRBV11-2 and TRBJ1-1, with TRBD1 matching 9 bases. Germline CDR1 is SGHAT and CDR2 is FQNNGV. The V gene end was trimmed by 5 bases and the J gene end by 3 bases; junction bases not matched to a gene: 7. CDR3 length equals 15 residues. The chain's CDR3 is CASSPGTGRYTEAFF. The CDR3 nucleotides read TGTGCCAGCAGCCCCGGGACAGGGCGATACACTGAAGCTTTCTTT.

The gene calls are TRBV6-1 and TRBJ2-2; D not certain. Germline V lookup: CDR1 MNHNS, CDR2 SASEGT. The germline V and J ends were trimmed by 4 bases and 4 bases, with 7 bases remaining between them. The CDR3 spans 13 residues. CDR3 in amino acids: CASSGWSTGELFF. The CDR3 DNA sequence: TGTGCCAGCAGTGGATGGTCCACCGGGGAGCTGTTTTTT.

The V and J genes are TRBV11-2 and TRBJ2-1; D unresolved. The germline V gene encodes CDR1 SGHAT and CDR2 FQNNGV. The CDR3 runs 15 residues. Trimming removed 3 bases from V and 2 bases from J, with 11 bases in between. This CDR3 is CASSFGSPTYNEQFF. The CDR3 coding sequence is TGTGCCAGCAGCTTCGGAAGCCCCACCTACAATGAGCAGTTCTTC.

This sequence joins TRBV5-4 and TRBJ2-3; 12 positions match TRBD2. The germline CDR1 and CDR2 sequences are SGHNT and YYREEE (reference sequence). V was clipped by 4 bases and J by 6 bases; unmatched bases: 6. The CDR3 has 15 residues. CDR3 coding DNA: TGTGCCAGCAGCCGCACTAGCGGGGGGAGCGATACGCAGTATTTT. Translated: CASSRTSGGSDTQYF.

The chain combines TRBV18 with TRBJ2-7; TRBD2 agrees at 10 bases. The CDR3 covers 15 residues. Per the germline V gene, CDR1 is KGHSH and CDR2 is LQKENI. With V trimmed by 6 bases and J by 5 bases, 10 bases remained unmatched. Here the CDR3 reads CASSPQLAGRDEQYF. CDR3 DNA: TGTGCCAGCTCCCCTCAACTAGCGGGAAGGGACGAGCAGTACTTC. Variable domain in full (rest from reference TRBV18 and TRBJ2-7): NAGVMQNPRHLVRRRGQEARLRCSPMKGHSHVYWYRQLPEEGLKFMVYLQKENIIDESGMPKERFSAEFPKEGPSILRIQQVVRGDSAAYFCASSPQLAGRDEQYFGPGTRLTVT.